This entry lists 24 T cell receptor beta chains sequenced from one sample in a study of T-cell reconstitution after alpha-beta-depleted transplantation in children. Preparation of the TCRbeta library was carried out with unique molecular identifiers. Each CDR3 protein gets one entry after TCRdb re-called the PCR reads with MiXCR. This table holds more than 200,000 distinct CDR3 sequences, roughly 24% found once. The sample was PBMCs, taken before TCRalphabeta/CD19-depleted stem cell transplant. All receptors derive from a girl aged 2 to 10 with Fanconi anemia, due to receive a stem cell transplant.

A few counts support this clonotype. V is TRBV5-1 and J is TRBJ2-7, with a weak D call TRBD1 (5 bases). V dropped 3 bases and J dropped 6 bases, with 19 bases sitting between them. Germline CDR1 SGHRS, CDR2 YFSETQ. This CDR3 spans 15 amino acids. This CDR3 reads CASSSSQGPGREQYF. CDR3 in DNA: TGCGCCAGCAGCTCGAGCCAGGGTCCAGGTCGCGAGCAGTACTTC.

This chain connects TRBV20-1 to TRBJ2-1, with no clear D. The CDR3 is 15 amino acids. The germline gives CDR1 DFQATT, CDR2 SNEGSKA (reference sequence). With 0 bases removed from V and 3 bases from J, the gap between germline ends came to 12 bases. The CDR3 DNA reads TGCAGTGCTAGAGATTTCGCCGCTTTCTACAATGAGCAGTTCTTC. Protein sequence: CSARDFAAFYNEQFF.

The rearrangement joins TRBV29-1 to TRBJ2-7, with TRBD1 matching 9 bases. CDR1 is SQVTM, CDR2 ANQGSEA, per germline. This CDR3 contains 12 residues. V lost 7 bases, J lost 5 bases, and 6 bases stayed unmatched. CDR3: CSAGTGFNEQYF. CDR3 coding DNA: TGCAGCGCCGGGACAGGGTTTAACGAGCAGTACTTC.

This clonotype was recorded a few times. The chain joins TRBV29-1 to TRBJ2-1; TRBD2 might be the D (5 bases). The germline V and J ends were trimmed by 6 bases and 0 bases, with 6 bases remaining between them. The CDR3 has 12 amino acids. CDR1 is SQVTM and CDR2 is ANQGSEA in the germline V gene. CDR3: CSVRDSYNEQFF. DNA for the CDR3: TGCAGCGTACGGGACTCCTACAATGAGCAGTTCTTC.

The V call is TRBV29-1, the J call TRBJ2-5, with 7 nucleotides matching TRBD1. This CDR3 is built from 13 residues. Germline loops: CDR1 SQVTM, CDR2 ANQGSEA. The V and J ends lost 3 bases and 3 bases, in that order; junction bases with no gene match: 4. CDR3 sequence: CSVEGDREETQYF. The CDR3 bases are TGCAGCGTTGAGGGGGACAGAGAAGAGACCCAGTACTTC.

The CDR3 DNA follows: TGTGCCAGCAGTACTCCAGGGTGGAGAGAGACCCAGTACTTC. Translation: CASSTPGWRETQYF. The chain recombines TRBV28 with TRBJ2-5; a weak D match, TRBD1 (5 bases). The CDR3 extends over 14 amino acids. Trimming cost V 5 bases and J 4 bases, with 14 bases left between them. The germline CDR1 and CDR2 sequences are MDHEN and SYDVKM.

This chain uses TRBV7-2 with TRBJ2-3; TRBD2 aligns across 9 bases. Germline V gene data show CDR1 as SGHTA and CDR2 as FQGNSA. V lost 3 bases, J lost 3 bases, and 10 bases stayed unmatched. The CDR3 length is 17 residues. The CDR3 DNA follows: TGTGCCAGCAGCTTTCTAAAACCGGGACTAGCAACAGATACGCAGTATTTT. Translation: CASSFLKPGLATDTQYF.

This clonotype appeared a few times. This chain uses TRBV20-1 with TRBJ2-3; 8 bases agree with TRBD2. This CDR3 is built from 16 residues. Germline V gene sequence: CDR1 DFQATT, CDR2 SNEGSKA (reference sequence). Trimming cost V 1 base and J 2 bases; bases outside gene matches: 8. In DNA, the CDR3 is TGCAGTGCTAGAGTACGGGGGACTAGTTACACAGATACGCAGTATTTT. Its translation: CSARVRGTSYTDTQYF.

This clonotype was seen at least ten times. The CDR3 region is CASSFSQGHNQPQHF. CDR3 nucleotide sequence: TGTGCCAGCAGTTTCTCACAGGGCCACAATCAGCCCCAGCATTTT. The gene calls are TRBV12-3 or TRBV12-4 and TRBJ1-5; D may be TRBD1 (6 bases). The CDR3 extends over 15 amino acids. V was pared by 3 bases and J by 3 bases, with 12 bases between.

There are a few counts of this clonotype. This chain links TRBV7-6 with TRBJ2-7; tentatively, D is TRBD2 (6 bases). Germline lookup yields CDR1 SGHVS and CDR2 FNYEAQ. The V end was cut by 1 base, the J end by 6 bases, with 16 bases between. The CDR3 is 15 residues long. The CDR3 sequence is CASSLVRGSTGEQYF. In DNA form, the CDR3 reads TGTGCCAGCAGCTTAGTCCGGGGGAGTACGGGCGAGCAGTACTTC.

The genes are TRBV10-3 and TRBJ2-7; no reliable D call. The length of the CDR3 is 13 residues. Trimming took off 3 bases at V and 2 bases at J, with 8 bases between the two ends. CDR1 is ENHRY, CDR2 SYGVKD, per germline. Here the CDR3 reads CAISDRLTYEQYF. Here the CDR3 DNA reads TGTGCCATCAGTGATCGTCTAACCTACGAGCAGTACTTC.

A few counts support this clonotype. CDR3 in DNA: TGCAGCGTTGTGGTAGCGGGGGTAGGGGGTACGCAGTATTTT. It encodes CSVVVAGVGGTQYF. The V and J genes are TRBV29-1 and TRBJ2-3, with 9 bases identical to TRBD2. The CDR3 is 14 residues long. V dropped 4 bases and J dropped 8; count of bases not matched to a gene: 10. Germline CDR1 SQVTM, CDR2 ANQGSEA.

This clonotype was counted between two and nine times. The CDR3, as DNA: TGCAGCGTTGAAGATCGGGGCGGGAGAGGTAGTAATGAGCAGTTCTTC. Protein product: CSVEDRGGRGSNEQFF. The gene calls are TRBV29-1 and TRBJ2-1, with 7 bases identical to TRBD2. The CDR3 covers 16 residues. With V trimmed by 0 bases and J by 7 bases, 12 bases remained unmatched. Looked up from germline, CDR1 is SQVTM and CDR2 is ANQGSEA.

V and J are TRBV5-1 and TRBJ2-1; no firm D call. This CDR3 region has 14 residues. Trimming removed 2 bases from V and 7 bases from J, with 13 bases in between. Germline assignment: CDR1 SGHRS and CDR2 YFSETQ. The CDR3 bases are TGCGCCAGCAGCTTCCCGGACGTGGTAAATGAGCAGTTCTTC. Amino acid sequence: CASSFPDVVNEQFF.

This clonotype was seen repeatedly, ten times or more. This chain joins TRBV10-3 and TRBJ2-7; no firm D call. This CDR3 has 13 residues. Trimming took 2 bases from V and 1 from J, leaving 6 bases between them. Germline CDR1 is ENHRY and CDR2 is SYGVKD. Here the CDR3 reads CAISEVWSYEQYF. CDR3 nucleotide sequence: TGTGCCATCAGTGAGGTTTGGTCCTACGAGCAGTACTTC.

Worth noting for this clonotype: A much larger clone is a single base away; this may be a read error. This sequence joins TRBV5-1 and TRBJ1-2; tentative D call: TRBD1 (5 bases). There are 12 residues in the CDR3. Germline V lookup: CDR1 SGHRS, CDR2 YFSETQ. The CDR3 is CASSSDNYGSTF. Written as DNA, the CDR3 is TGCGCCAGCAGCTCGGACAACTATGGCTCCACCTTC.

In its sample, this clonotype was seen many times. The CDR3 here is CSVTGHLNTEAFF. For the CDR3, the DNA is TGCAGCGTCACCGGACACCTGAACACTGAAGCTTTCTTT. The chain employs TRBV29-1 and TRBJ1-1; tentatively, D is TRBD1 (5 bases). The length of the CDR3 is 13 residues. The germline V gene has CDR1 SQVTM and CDR2 ANQGSEA. Trimming removed 6 bases from V and 0 bases from J, with 11 bases in between.

The J gene is TRBJ2-3, the V gene TRBV10-3, with 8 bases lining up with TRBD2. The J segment lost 2 bases and the V segment lost 0 bases, leaving 4 bases of the junction unmatched. The germline V gene encodes CDR1 ENHRY and CDR2 SYGVKD. The CDR3 runs 16 residues. CDR3 sequence: CAISESGGGTTDTQYF. The CDR3 nucleotides are TGTGCCATCAGTGAGTCGGGCGGGGGGACCACAGATACGCAGTATTTT.

There are many counts of this clonotype. This chain joins TRBV7-9 and TRBJ2-7; 9 nucleotides match TRBD1. CDR1 is SEHNR and CDR2 is FQNEAQ in the germline V gene (reference sequence). V lost 3 bases and J lost 3; bases outside the gene matches: 6. This CDR3 contains 15 residues. The CDR3, as DNA: TGTGCCAGCAGCTTTGAAGGACAGGGGCTCTACGAGCAGTACTTC. Its protein is CASSFEGQGLYEQYF.

This clonotype showed up many times. The J gene is TRBJ2-3, the V gene TRBV29-1; D gene uncertain. The CDR3 sequence is 12 residues long. Germline assignment: CDR1 SQVTM and CDR2 ANQGSEA. Trimming removed 3 bases at V and 0 bases at J, with 4 bases between. CDR3 nucleotides: TGCAGCGTTGACAAAAGCACAGATACGCAGTATTTT. Translating it yields CSVDKSTDTQYF.

This clonotype was observed a handful of times. The chain links TRBV29-1 to TRBJ1-1; D not resolved. The germline V gene encodes CDR1 SQVTM and CDR2 ANQGSEA. V lost 7 bases to trimming and J lost 8 bases, with 11 bases between them. The CDR3 sequence is 10 residues long. CDR3 loop: CSAGSLEAFF. The DNA of the CDR3 is TGCAGCGCCGGGTCACTCGAAGCTTTCTTT.

This clonotype appeared many times. The chain joins TRBV20-1 to TRBJ2-7; 13 nucleotides match TRBD2. The length of the CDR3 is 18 residues. Germline assignment: CDR1 DFQATT and CDR2 SNEGSKA (reference sequence). Trimming took 0 bases from V and 2 from J; bases not matched to a gene: 10. CDR3 residues: CSARDPGLAGEAAYEQYF. The CDR3 nucleotides are TGCAGTGCTAGAGATCCCGGACTAGCGGGAGAGGCCGCCTACGAGCAGTACTTC.

This chain uses TRBV20-1 with TRBJ2-7; D is uncertain. Trimming pared 2 bases from V and 6 bases from J, leaving 11 bases between. Germline V lookup: CDR1 DFQATT, CDR2 SNEGSKA (reference sequence). The CDR3 extends over 12 amino acids. The CDR3 is CSARYPGAEQYF. The CDR3 DNA reads TGCAGTGCTAGATATCCCGGCGCCGAGCAGTACTTC.

The J gene is TRBJ2-1, the V gene TRBV6-1, with D perhaps TRBD1 or TRBD2 (5 bases each). This CDR3 contains 17 residues. Looked up from germline, CDR1 is MNHNS and CDR2 is SASEGT. Trimming pared 6 bases from V and 2 bases from J, leaving 20 bases between. Here the CDR3 DNA reads TGTGCCAGCAGAACCGGGACGGTGACTTCCCCCTACAATGAGCAGTTCTTC. It translates to CASRTGTVTSPYNEQFF.